Detailed here is one T cell receptor (beta chain). There is no known antigen for this receptor. No base quality values were provided; no much bigger clone lies one nucleotide off. Donors were a few dozen systemically healthy Caucasian individuals from Russia aged roughly 6 to 90 years. Around 10 milliliters of peripheral blood were drawn from each donor into EDTA-treated Vacutainer tubes. Ficoll-Paque density-gradient centrifugation was used to isolate PBMCs, with at least 6.5 million per sample. Trizol reagent was used to extract total RNA from the PBMCs, yielding at least 5 micrograms per sample. For every donor, an aliquot of PBMCs went through flow cytometry to measure the percentages of naive CD45RAhigh/CD27high T cells. This entry is derived from a study of blood T cells in healthy people across ages (dated by TCRdb to about 2015). Regarding the study in general: In model experiments, template switching captured roughly one uniquely barcoded TCR beta cDNA molecule for every two T cells. The study measured age-related changes in TCR beta repertoire diversity using deep sequencing normalized with unique cDNA molecular identifiers. Donors were grouped into four age groups: young (average about 15 years), middle-aged (roughly 37), aged (62) and long-lived (about 82). To avoid experimental bias, donors of different ages were randomly spread across the sequencing lanes. For two donors (one aged 18 to 29 and one aged 80 or older), the study analyzed two additional independent replicas of 1 million unique cDNA reads from the same blood draw.

Results the study describes overall, beyond this receptor: Since profiling was done on bulk unsorted PBMCs, naive and antigen-experienced compartments could not be conclusively compared. Estimates of total diversity based on one million sequenced T cells were regarded as lower bounds and as underestimates. Because donor CMV infection status was unknown, age-related changes in expanded clonotypes were potentially confounded. Observed TCR beta diversity per million T cells fell roughly linearly with age, and a significant reduction was already apparent by age around 40. The long-lived group showed more naive CD4+ T cells, fewer expanded clones and increased TCR diversity than the aged group, suggesting age selection. A strong correlation was found between observed TCR beta diversity and the percentage of naive T cells measured by flow cytometry.

Preparation of the library involved 5' RACE. This sample was sequenced with an Illumina HiSeq 2500. The second PCR ran for roughly 7 to 12 cycles and used a J-beta primer mix along with a sample-barcoded 5' primer. A template-switch 5' adaptor carrying 12 random nucleotides introduced a unique molecular identifier onto each TCR beta cDNA molecule. At least 3 million CDR3-containing paired-end reads were obtained from each sample. All of the RNA was converted into first-strand cDNA using the Mint cDNA synthesis kit, with a TRBC-specific oligonucleotide serving as the primer. All cDNA was treated with uracil-DNA glycosylase and then went through a first 18-cycle PCR with the universal primers M1SS and BC2_uni_R. In the original analysis: Normalization of each sample was performed by random selection of 1 million high-quality reads, each carrying a distinct molecular identifier. Instead of being binned into consensus sequences, reads with shared molecular identifiers were discarded. MiTCR, run with a Q25 quality threshold and the strictest error-elimination algorithm, handled CDR3 identification, clonotype clustering and error correction. Lower-bound total TCR beta diversity was estimated with a nonparametric unseen species model using Euler transformation. The public reads were quality trimmed at Q25 with fastp and then assembled into clones with MiXCR by TCRdb, keeping productive beta chains. For every CDR3 protein sequence, its rows merge into one entry that carries the most common genes and DNA. The V and J calls and clone size come from TCRdb's table, not from the authors' own analysis. The sample records about a million distinct CDR3 sequences, just over 50% of which are singletons. Of the sample, roughly a fifth falls within the top ten clones.

The germline V gene encodes CDR1 MNHEY and CDR2 SVGAGI. The junction shows trimming of 5 bases on V and 8 bases on J, plus 12 bases between the germline ends. From cysteine to phenylalanine, the CDR3 is 12 amino acids long. The sequence is cut down to CDR3 DNA, 36 bases in frame from base 1. The material sequenced was blood. The sequence joins TRBV6-5 to TRBJ1-2; the D gene identity is not certain. This clonotype was obtained from a woman aged 55-69 years in good health. The DNA sequence is TGTGCCAGCAGTGCCCTTCTGGGGGGCTACACCTTC. Its amino acids are CASSALLGGYTF.